This TCR beta chain is drawn from a study of shared clonotypes between healthy human individuals (dated by TCRdb to 2020 to 2021). About the study as a whole: A couple of women and three men aged 18 to 49 years were included in the cohort. For each donor, CD4 naive and CD4 memory were each given three plates, CD8 naive was given two plates, and CD8 memory was given one plate. The study deeply sequenced blood TCR repertoires of several healthy adults to estimate repertoire size and the extent of clonotype sharing between individuals. Libraries were prepared and TCR repertoires were sequenced by different laboratories using diverse techniques, in order to increase sequencing depth and limit assay-specific biases. Each donor's leukapheresis produced roughly between roughly 0.94 and 9.5 billion PBMCs. Broader findings and caveats from the paper: The small number of donors limited the genetic and exposure-history diversity represented. Naive subsets generally had larger estimated clonotype richness than memory subsets. Compared with non-shared clonotypes, the clonotypes found in all four sorted-subset donors had higher generation probabilities. Based on pairwise subsampling, the degree of clonotype sharing among donors was expected to be affected by sequencing depth. When four donors were compared, the shared fraction of clonotypes was 5% to 6.5% for naive CD4, more than 3% for naive CD8, 2% to 2.5% for memory CD4, and 0.4% for memory CD8. Incomplete sequencing was indicated by rarefaction of sorted-subset datasets, despite the large sequencing depth. Sampling was limited to blood, and TCR repertoires in tissue likely differ from TCR repertoires in blood.

TCR CDR3 regions were amplified from genomic DNA by multiplex PCR using the deep immunoSEQ assay. Genomic DNA extracted from each cell subset was distributed evenly over all wells of several immunoSEQ 96-well plates, and each plate served as one replicate. For sorted subsets, roughly 190 ng of genomic DNA, equivalent to roughly 30,000 T cell genomes, went into each replicate PCR. Purified libraries were quantified with a Qubit 3.0 fluorometer, sized on a Bioanalyzer 2100, and re-quantified with the KAPA Library Quantification kit. Every immunoSEQ 96-well plate was sequenced on a dedicated single-read 150-cycle Illumina NextSeq 550 flow cell. The study's processing was this. Because only junctional sequences without quality scores were contained in the immunoSEQ output, filtering matching that applied to full-length reads could not be performed. Sequences were annotated with PyIR, a Python wrapper for IgBLAST v1.9, and V/J genes and CDR3 were assigned using IMGT germline references. Any read was removed if the V/J assignment was weak (E-value above 1e-6), the CDR3 was missing, or the read contained stop codons, out-of-frame junctions, or ambiguous translated residues. V3J clonotypes were defined by identical inferred V gene, J gene, and CDR3 amino acid sequence. The percentage overlap between two repertoires was calculated by dividing the number of shared unique clonotypes by the size of the smaller repertoire. Three approaches were used to assess repertoire richness: RTK rarefaction, the Chao1 estimator, and Recon v2.1 estimates of unobserved clonotypes. For all TCRbeta clonotypes obtained by the gDNA method from a handful of donors, generation probabilities were computed with OLGA. The table comes from immuneACCESS by way of TCRdb, which keeps in-frame sequences with V and J called. Part of the clones is missing from these tables; in studies checked, under half for an unresolved V gene and the rest for unknown reasons. That table is the source of V, J and clone size, and D and trimming were worked out from the DNA. The sample contains millions of clones, around 90% of them found a single time. The ten largest make up about 0.13% of the sample.

Of note for this clone: Its antigen target is currently unknown. At one of its ends the junction is not consistent with the germline gene, which may arise from a read error.

The CDR3 runs 14 amino acids, cysteine and phenylalanine included. The kept DNA is CDR3 alone, 42 bases in frame from the first base. Taken from the germline V gene (reference sequence), the CDR1 and CDR2 loops are SSHAT and FNYEAQ. The donors were healthy, HIV-negative adults with no recently reported acute infections or vaccinations. All donors were Caucasian adults living in Nashville, Tennessee, USA. CD4+ T cells were enriched through magnetic negative selection, after which naive cells were positively selected on CD45RA and the remaining negative fraction served as the memory subset. Blood was obtained by leukapheresis, after which PBMCs were separated by Ficoll-Histopaque density gradient centrifugation and cryopreserved in liquid nitrogen vapor phase. Analytical flow cytometry was used to check the purity and quantity of every magnetically sorted T cell population. From each sorted fraction, genomic DNA was isolated and quantified by UV absorbance on a Nanodrop 2000c.

The chain was built from TRBV7-7 and TRBJ2-7; the D gene is possibly TRBD2, with 6 bases matching. Sequences were obtained from naive CD4+ T cells sorted from blood. The intended sense of this specimen's cell subset or site label: CD45RA+ positively selected. The TCR sequence derives from a man between 18 and 35 years old in good health. The DNA sequence is as follows: TGTGCTAGCAGCTCCCATCCCGACAGCGGGGAGCAGTACTTC. It translates to CASSSHPDSGEQYF.